One TCR beta chain is described in this entry. What it binds is unknown. Second doses were pooled across both intervals (about 4 or about 12 weeks). The entry originates in a study of T cell responses to AZD1222 COVID-19 vaccine. Points from the study as a whole: There were mostly white British donors and more females than males, and clonal diversity was possibly underestimated. Reportedly, nearly half the spike-specific TCRs target unmutated variant regions. No day 14 peak samples; only post-peak repertoires were characterized.

Libraries were prepared by immunoSEQ multiplex PCR; TCRdb keeps only in-frame clonotypes and omits some of them. This sample has 160,000 or so clones; around 94% occur once, and the top ten carry about 4.6%. This CDR3 is 13 amino acids long. Trimming removed 7 bases from V and 4 bases from J, with 14 bases in between. The germline V gene encodes CDR1 MDHEN and CDR2 SYDVKM. The rearrangement links TRBV28 to TRBJ2-7, with D possibly being TRBD1 (5 bases). The starting material was peripheral blood, obtained 28 days after the second AZD1222 dose. This receptor was identified in an adult who received the AZD1222 COVID-19 vaccine. The chain's CDR3 is CASTRVAGYEQYF. The CDR3 DNA is TGTGCCAGCACCAGGGTAGCAGGGTACGAGCAGTACTTC.